Below are 7 T cell receptor beta chains sequenced from a single sample in a study of shared clonotypes between healthy human individuals. TCRdb's copy holds only in-frame clones and misses some; the assay was immunoSEQ multiplex PCR. The profile shows a few million clones, around 95% of them singletons. The sample consisted of naive CD4+ T cells sorted from blood. As to subset: CD45RA+ positively selected. Receptors were obtained from a man aged 18-30 years in good health.

V is TRBV18 and J is TRBJ2-1, with 11 bases fitting TRBD2. This CDR3 spans 17 amino acids. Germline values: CDR1 KGHSH, CDR2 LQKENI. With 6 bases clipped from V and 3 bases from J, the junction kept 10 bases outside the gene matches. CDR3 protein: CASSPETGTSGYNEQFF. CDR3 DNA: TGTGCCAGCTCCCCTGAGACCGGGACTAGCGGCTACAATGAGCAGTTCTTC.

The genes are TRBV29-1 and TRBJ1-5; possible D gene TRBD1, 5 bases. Trimming removed 6 bases at V and 4 bases at J, with 16 bases between. The germline gives CDR1 SQVTM, CDR2 ANQGSEA. CDR3 length equals 14 residues. The CDR3 loop is CSVRGGHPNQPQHF. CDR3 nucleotides: TGCAGCGTCCGAGGCGGACACCCTAATCAGCCCCAGCATTTT.

The chain links TRBV5-5 to TRBJ2-7; D not resolved. CDR3 length: 11 residues. Trimming stripped 2 bases from V and 1 base from J, with 1 base between. Germline V CDR1 and CDR2: SGHKS, YYEKEE (reference sequence). The CDR3 DNA reads TGTGCCAGCAGCTTTTCCTACGAGCAGTACTTC. This encodes CASSFSYEQYF.

The chain recombines TRBV2 with TRBJ2-5; D not resolved. Germline loops: CDR1 SNHLY, CDR2 FYNNEI. The CDR3 contains 15 residues. The V end lost 1 base, the J end lost 5 bases, and 14 bases lay between the germline ends. DNA for the CDR3: TGTGCCAGCAGTGAAGTATCGGCCGTGTGGGAGACCCAGTACTTC. Translating it yields CASSEVSAVWETQYF.

V is TRBV25-1 and J is TRBJ2-5; D tentatively fits TRBD1 or TRBD2 (7 bases each). With 4 bases removed from V and 3 bases from J, the gap between germline ends came to 18 bases. This CDR3 is 16 amino acids long. Germline V gene lookup returns CDR1 MGHDK and CDR2 SYGVNS. CDR3 DNA: TGTGCCAGCAGTGCCTGGACAGGCGGGGGCGAAGAGACCCAGTACTTC. Translated: CASSAWTGGGEETQYF.

V is TRBV10-3 and J is TRBJ1-1, with D unclear. The CDR3 consists of 13 residues. Germline CDR1 and CDR2: ENHRY and SYGVKD. V shed 3 bases and J shed 4 bases, with 9 bases lying between them. Here the CDR3 DNA reads TGTGCCATCAGTGATATTGGAGGCACTGAAGCTTTCTTT. Its translation: CAISDIGGTEAFF.

The genes are TRBV7-9 and TRBJ1-4; 8 positions agree with TRBD1. This CDR3 is 16 amino acids long. Germline V gene lookup returns CDR1 SEHNR and CDR2 FQNEAQ (reference sequence). With 1 base clipped from V and 3 bases from J, the junction kept 4 bases outside the gene matches. CDR3 DNA: TGTGCCAGCAGCTTAGTCCGGACAGGGTCTAATGAAAAACTGTTTTTT. This sequence encodes CASSLVRTGSNEKLFF.